A selection of T cell receptor beta chains follows, all from one sample in a study of control samples from healthy donors and cancer patients. Data came from immunoSEQ multiplex PCR; TCRdb stores just in-frame clones and leaves some out. Here the sample spans 50,000 or so clones, roughly 95% being singletons. The sample was blood. These receptors came from a man aged 25 to 45 in good health. CDR3s include the opening cysteine and the closing phenylalanine or tryptophan. The D gene is left open where the match is weak. Clone size, where shown, is once, few, many, or a class for clones that have expanded.

D gene	clone size	J gene	V gene	CDR3 DNA	CDR3 protein
NA	NA	TRBJ1-2	TRBV14	TGTGCCAGCAGCGGACCGGGACCCTCAAGGACCTTC	CASSGPGPSRTF
NA	NA	TRBJ2-7	TRBV4-1	TGCGCCAGCAGCCTACCCGGCAGAGGGGTCGAGCAGTACTTC	CASSLPGRGVEQYF
TRBD2	NA	TRBJ2-1	TRBV4-1	TGCGCCAGCAGCCATCCGGGACTAGCGGGTGGGAGCTCCTACAATGAGCAGTTCTTC	CASSHPGLAGGSSYNEQFF
NA	NA	TRBJ1-5	TRBV6-2/TRBV6-3	TGTGCCAGCAGTTACTCCCGGGACACTCGATTTCAGCCCCAGCATTTT	CASSYSRDTRFQPQHF
NA	NA	TRBJ2-7	TRBV3-1/TRBV3-2	TGTGCCAGCAGCCTAGACCAGAACGAGCAGTACTTC	CASSLDQNEQYF
NA	NA	TRBJ2-7	TRBV11-2	TGTGCCAGCAGCTTAGAGATAGCAATCTCCTACGAGCAGTACTTC	CASSLEIAISYEQYF
NA	NA	TRBJ2-1	TRBV6-2/TRBV6-3	TGTGCCAGCAGTTACTCATTAAACAATGAGCAGTTCTTC	CASSYSLNNEQFF
NA	NA	TRBJ2-3	TRBV24-1	TGTGCCACCAGTGGGGCCAGGGGGGTCACAGATACGCAGTATTTT	CATSGARGVTDTQYF
NA	NA	TRBJ1-2	TRBV27	TGTGCCAGCAGTTTATCGGGGATTAACTATGGCTACACCTTC	CASSLSGINYGYTF
NA	NA	TRBJ2-7	TRBV7-8	TGTGCCAGCAGCTTACCATTGGGTTCGGGCGGGATTTACTACGAGCAGTACTTC	CASSLPLGSGGIYYEQYF
TRBD2	NA	TRBJ2-1	TRBV5-1	TGCGCCAGCAGCTTGCGACCTAGCGGGAGCTCCTACAATGAGCAGTTCTTC	CASSLRPSGSSYNEQFF
TRBD2	NA	TRBJ2-1	TRBV5-4	TGTGCCAGCAGCTTGGAGCTAGCGGGAGATGGAGAGCAGTTCTTC	CASSLELAGDGEQFF
TRBD2	once	TRBJ2-1	TRBV10-1	TGCGCCAGCAGCATAGCGGGAGGGCCTGTACATGAGCAGTTCTTC	CASSIAGGPVHEQFF
NA	NA	TRBJ2-3	TRBV18	TGTGCCAGCTCACCTTATGTGGCAGATACGCAGTATTTT	CASSPYVADTQYF
NA	once	TRBJ1-3	TRBV7-9	TGTGCCAGCAGCTTGAGACAGATACAAAACACCATATATTTT	CASSLRQIQNTIYF
TRBD1	NA	TRBJ2-6	TRBV7-3	TGTGCCAGCAGCCCGACAGGGTTTGGGGACTCTGGGGCCAACGTCCTGACTTTC	CASSPTGFGDSGANVLTF
NA	NA	TRBJ1-6	TRBV29-1	TGCAGCGCCCTCCATGGGGGTAATTCACCCCTCCACTTT	CSALHGGNSPLHF
TRBD2	NA	TRBJ2-1	TRBV4-1	TGCGCCAGCAGCCAATCCAGCGGGAGCCTCAATGAGCAGTTCTTC	CASSQSSGSLNEQFF
NA	NA	TRBJ2-2	TRBV24-1	TGTGCCACCAGTGAAGACACCGGGGAGCTGTTTTTT	CATSEDTGELFF
NA	NA	TRBJ2-7	TRBV28	TGTGCCAGCAGTGCCTTTAGCGAATCCTACGAGCAGTACTTC	CASSAFSESYEQYF
TRBD1	NA	TRBJ1-1	TRBV12-5	TGTGCTAGTGGCCCCGGACAGGGTTGGGGGACTGAAGCTTTCTTT	CASGPGQGWGTEAFF
TRBD2	once	TRBJ2-1	TRBV6-7	TGTGCCAGCAGTCCAACCGCCGCTAGCGGGAGTCCCGATGAGCAGTTCTTC	CASSPTAASGSPDEQFF
NA	NA	TRBJ1-2	TRBV28	TGTGCCAGCAGTTCTCGGGGCCTACTCCATGGCTACACCTTC	CASSSRGLLHGYTF
NA	NA	TRBJ1-5	TRBV27	TGTGCCAGCAGTTTAAGGGTCTCTAAACAGCCCCAGCATTTT	CASSLRVSKQPQHF
NA	NA	TRBJ2-5	TRBV4-1	TGCGCCAGCAGCCAAGGCTTCCTGAGAAAGGACCAAGAGACCCAGTACTTC	CASSQGFLRKDQETQYF